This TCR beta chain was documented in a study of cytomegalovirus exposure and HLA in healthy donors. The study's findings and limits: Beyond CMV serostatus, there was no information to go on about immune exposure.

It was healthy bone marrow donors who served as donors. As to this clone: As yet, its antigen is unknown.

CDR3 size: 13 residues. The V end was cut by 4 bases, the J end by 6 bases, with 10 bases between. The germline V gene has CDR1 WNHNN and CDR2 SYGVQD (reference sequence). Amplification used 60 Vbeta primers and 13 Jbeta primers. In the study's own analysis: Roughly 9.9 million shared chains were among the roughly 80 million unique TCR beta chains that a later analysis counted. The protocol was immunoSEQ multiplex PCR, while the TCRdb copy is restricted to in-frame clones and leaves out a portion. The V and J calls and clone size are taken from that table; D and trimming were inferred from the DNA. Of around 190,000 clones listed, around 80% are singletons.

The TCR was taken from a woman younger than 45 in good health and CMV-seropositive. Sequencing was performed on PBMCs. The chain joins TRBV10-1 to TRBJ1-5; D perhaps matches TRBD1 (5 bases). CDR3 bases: TGCGCCAGCAGTGTTACCCAGGGTCAGCCCCAGCATTTT. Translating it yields CASSVTQGQPQHF.